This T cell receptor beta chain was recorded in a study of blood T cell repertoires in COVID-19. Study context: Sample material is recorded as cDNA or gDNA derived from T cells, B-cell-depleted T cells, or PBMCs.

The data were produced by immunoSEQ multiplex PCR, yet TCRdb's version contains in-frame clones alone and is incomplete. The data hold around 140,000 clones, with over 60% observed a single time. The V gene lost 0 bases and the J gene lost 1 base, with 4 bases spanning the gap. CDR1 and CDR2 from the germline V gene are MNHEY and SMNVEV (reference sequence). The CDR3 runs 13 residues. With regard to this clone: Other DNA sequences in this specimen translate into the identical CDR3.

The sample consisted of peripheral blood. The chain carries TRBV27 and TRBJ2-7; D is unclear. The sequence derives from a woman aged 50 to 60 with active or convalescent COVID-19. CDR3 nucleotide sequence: TGTGCCAGCAGTTTATCGAGGTCCTACGAGCAGTACTTC. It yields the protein CASSLSRSYEQYF.